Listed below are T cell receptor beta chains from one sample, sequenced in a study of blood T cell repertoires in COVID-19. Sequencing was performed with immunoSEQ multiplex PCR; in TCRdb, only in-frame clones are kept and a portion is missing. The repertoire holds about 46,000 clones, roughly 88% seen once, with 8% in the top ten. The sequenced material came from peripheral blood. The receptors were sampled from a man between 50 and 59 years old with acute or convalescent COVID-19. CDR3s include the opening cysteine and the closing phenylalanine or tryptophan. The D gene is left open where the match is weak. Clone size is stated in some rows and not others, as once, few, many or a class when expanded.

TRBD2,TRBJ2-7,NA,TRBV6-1,TGTGCCAGCAGTGAAGCAAGCGGGGGCGTCTACGAGCAGTACTTC,CASSEASGGVYEQYF
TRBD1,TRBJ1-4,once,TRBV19,TGTGCCAGTAGTCCAAGTTACAGGGGGCGCGGTGAAAAACTGTTTTTT,CASSPSYRGRGEKLFF
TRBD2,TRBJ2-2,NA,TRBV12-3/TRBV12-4,TGTGCTACTAGCGTGGGTGTGTCCCGGGAGCTGTTTTTT,CATSVGVSRELFF
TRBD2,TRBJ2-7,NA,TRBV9,TGTGCCAGCAGCGTAGGACTAGCGGGGGGCCCCCCTCCCTACGAGCAGTACTTC,CASSVGLAGGPPPYEQYF
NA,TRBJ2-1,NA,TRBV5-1,TGCGCCAGCAGCTTGGGTCAGGGATCCTACAATGAGCAGTTCTTC,CASSLGQGSYNEQFF
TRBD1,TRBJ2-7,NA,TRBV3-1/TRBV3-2,TGTGCCAGCAGCCAAGGGACAGGCTTCCACGAGCAGTACTTC,CASSQGTGFHEQYF
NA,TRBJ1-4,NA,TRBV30,TGTGCCTGGAGTGGTACAACGAATGAAAAACTGTTTTTT,CAWSGTTNEKLFF
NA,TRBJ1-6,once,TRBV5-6,TGTGCCAGCAGCCGGACTGAAAATTCACCCCTCCACTTT,CASSRTENSPLHF
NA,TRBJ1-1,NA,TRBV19,TGTGCCAGTAGTTCCCGCGGGGTGGTCTTT,CASSSRGVVF
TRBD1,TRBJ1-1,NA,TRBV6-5,TGTGCCAGCAGGCAGCCAGGGGGGAACACTGAAGCTTTCTTT,CASRQPGGNTEAFF
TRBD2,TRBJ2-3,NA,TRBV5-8,TGTGCCAGCAGCTTGGGGACTAGCCGTAGCACAGATACGCAGTATTTT,CASSLGTSRSTDTQYF
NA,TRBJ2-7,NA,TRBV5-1,TGCGCCAGCAGCTTGGGATTTGGGCAGACCTACGAGCAGTACTTC,CASSLGFGQTYEQYF
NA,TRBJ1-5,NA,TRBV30,TGTGCCTGGAGTTTTCCAGGGGAGTTTAGCAATCAGCCCCAGCATTTT,CAWSFPGEFSNQPQHF
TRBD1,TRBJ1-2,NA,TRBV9,TGTGCCAGCAGCGTAGGACAGGGGAACTATGGCTACACCTTC,CASSVGQGNYGYTF
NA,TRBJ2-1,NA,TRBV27,TGTGCCAGCAGTTTCGCCGGGAATGAGCAGTTCTTC,CASSFAGNEQFF
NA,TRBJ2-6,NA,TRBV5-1,TGCGCCAGCAGCTTGGAACGGTTTGGGGCTGCGGGGGCCAACGTCCTGACTTTC,CASSLERFGAAGANVLTF
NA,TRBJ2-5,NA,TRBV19,TGTGCCAGTAGTATGCAGGGTAAAATAGAGACCCAGTACTTC,CASSMQGKIETQYF
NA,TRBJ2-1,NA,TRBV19,TGTGCCAGTAGTATAAACACAAATTCCTACAATGAGCAGTTCTTC,CASSINTNSYNEQFF
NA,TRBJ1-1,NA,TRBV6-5,TGTGCCAGCAGTTCGGAGCGATTCCGGAACACTGAAGCTTTCTTT,CASSSERFRNTEAFF
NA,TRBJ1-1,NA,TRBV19,TGTGCCAGCAGACAGCCCATGAACACTGAAGCTTTCTTT,CASRQPMNTEAFF
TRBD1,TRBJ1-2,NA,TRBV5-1,TGCGCCAGCAGCTTGGGACAGGGCACCTATGGCTACACCTTC,CASSLGQGTYGYTF
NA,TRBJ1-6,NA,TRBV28,TGTGCCAGCACCCCCAGCCAGGGGCGGGATTCACCCCTCCACTTT,CASTPSQGRDSPLHF
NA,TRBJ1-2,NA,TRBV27,TGTGCCAGCAGTAACCGGGGAGGAGATGGCTACACCTTC,CASSNRGGDGYTF
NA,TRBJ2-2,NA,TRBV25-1,TGTGCCAGCAGTGAAGACGGGGCCGGGGAGCTGTTTTTT,CASSEDGAGELFF
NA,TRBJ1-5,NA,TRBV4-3,TGCGCCAGCAGCCAAGTCTGGGGGGGCGGGGAGCCCCAGCATTTT,CASSQVWGGGEPQHF
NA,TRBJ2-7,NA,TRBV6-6,TGTGCCAGCCGGGTGGGGGCGTGGGAGCAGTACTTC,CASRVGAWEQYF
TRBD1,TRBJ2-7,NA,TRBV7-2,TGTGCCAGCAGTCGACAGGGGGCGGGCGAGCAGTACTTC,CASSRQGAGEQYF
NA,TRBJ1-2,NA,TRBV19,TGTGCCAGTAGTATAACCCGCCTCAGGGACTACACCTTC,CASSITRLRDYTF
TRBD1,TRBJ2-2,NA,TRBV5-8,TGTGCCAGCAGCCCCCGAGGGGGCCCTGCGAACACCGGGGAGCTGTTTTTT,CASSPRGGPANTGELFF
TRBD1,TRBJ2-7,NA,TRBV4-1,TGCGCCAGCAGCCAAGCACCAGTAAGACAGGGGATAGTCGACGAGCAGTACTTC,CASSQAPVRQGIVDEQYF
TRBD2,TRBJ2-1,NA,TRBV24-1,TGTGCCACCAGTGACCCTGGGACTAGCGGGAGTGACAATGAGCAGTTCTTC,CATSDPGTSGSDNEQFF
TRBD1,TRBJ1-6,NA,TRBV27,TGTGCCAGCAGTCCGGACAGGGTAAATTCACCCCTCCACTTT,CASSPDRVNSPLHF
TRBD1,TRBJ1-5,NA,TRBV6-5,TGTGCCAGCAGTTCGGGACAGGGGTCTCAGCCCCAGCATTTT,CASSSGQGSQPQHF
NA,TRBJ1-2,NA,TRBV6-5,TGTGCCAGCAGCCCCGAAGGGGTGTATGGCTATGGCTACACCTTC,CASSPEGVYGYGYTF
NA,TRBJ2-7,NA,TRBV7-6,TGTGCCAGCAGCTTAGGGGGCGGCTACGAGCAGTACTTC,CASSLGGGYEQYF
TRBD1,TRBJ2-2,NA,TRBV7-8,TGTGCCAGCAGCTTCCGGACAGGGGGCAACACCGGGGAGCTGTTTTTT,CASSFRTGGNTGELFF
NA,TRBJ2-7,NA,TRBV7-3,TGTGCCAGCAGCTCAAACCCAGGGAACGAGCAGTACTTC,CASSSNPGNEQYF
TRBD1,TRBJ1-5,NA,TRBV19,TGTGCCAGTAGACGGTCCCCCGATCACAGGGGCTCTTACAATCAGCCCCAGCATTTT,CASRRSPDHRGSYNQPQHF
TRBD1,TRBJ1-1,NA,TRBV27,TGTGCCAGCAGCTACAGGGGGCGCGACACTGAAGCTTTCTTT,CASSYRGRDTEAFF
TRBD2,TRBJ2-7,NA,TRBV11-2,TGTGCCAGCAGCTTTAGCGGGCCCTCCTACGAGCAGTACTTC,CASSFSGPSYEQYF
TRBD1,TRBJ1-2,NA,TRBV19,TGTGCCAGTAGTAATTCATTGGACAGGGGGTATGGCTACACCTTC,CASSNSLDRGYGYTF
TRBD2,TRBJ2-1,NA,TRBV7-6,TGTGCCGGCTCGTACGCGGGGGTCGTGGTCTATGAGCAGTTCTTC,CAGSYAGVVVYEQFF
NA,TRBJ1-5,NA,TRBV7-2,TGTGCCAGCAGTTTTTCAGGGGAAAAGTTCCGTCAGCCCCAGCATTTT,CASSFSGEKFRQPQHF
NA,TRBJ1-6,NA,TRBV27,TGTGCCAGCAGTCCCGTATTCGGGTCACCCCTCCACTTT,CASSPVFGSPLHF